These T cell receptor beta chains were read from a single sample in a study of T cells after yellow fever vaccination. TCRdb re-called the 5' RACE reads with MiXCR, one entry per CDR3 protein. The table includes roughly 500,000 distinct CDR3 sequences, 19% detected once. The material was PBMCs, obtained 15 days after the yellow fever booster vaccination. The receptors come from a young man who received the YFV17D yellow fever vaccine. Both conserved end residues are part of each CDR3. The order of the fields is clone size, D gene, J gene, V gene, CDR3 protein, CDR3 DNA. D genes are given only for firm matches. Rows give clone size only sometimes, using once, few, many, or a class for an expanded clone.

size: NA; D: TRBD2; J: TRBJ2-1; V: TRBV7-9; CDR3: CASSLVLAYYNEQFF; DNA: TGTGCCAGCAGCTTAGTACTAGCGTATTACAATGAGCAGTTCTTC
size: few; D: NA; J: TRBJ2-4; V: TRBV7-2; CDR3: CASSPQGRDKNIQYF; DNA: TGTGCCAGCAGCCCACAGGGAAGGGACAAAAACATTCAGTACTTC
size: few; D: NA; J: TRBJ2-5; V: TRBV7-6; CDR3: CASSLVATPGETQYF; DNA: TGTGCCAGCAGCTTAGTTGCTACACCGGGAGAGACCCAGTACTTC
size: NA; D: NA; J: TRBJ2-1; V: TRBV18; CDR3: CASSSTDGRNEQFF; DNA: TGTGCCAGCTCATCGACGGATGGGCGAAATGAGCAGTTCTTC
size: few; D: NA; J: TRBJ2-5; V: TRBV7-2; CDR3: CASSFSGLQETQYF; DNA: TGTGCCAGCAGCTTTTCGGGACTCCAAGAGACCCAGTACTTC
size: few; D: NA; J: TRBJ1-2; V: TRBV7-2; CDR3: CASSLEQGNTYGYTF; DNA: TGTGCCAGCAGCTTAGAACAGGGTAATACCTATGGCTACACCTTC
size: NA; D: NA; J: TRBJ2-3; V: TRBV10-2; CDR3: CASSESETRTDTQYF; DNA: TGCGCCAGCAGTGAGTCAGAGACCCGCACAGATACGCAGTATTTT
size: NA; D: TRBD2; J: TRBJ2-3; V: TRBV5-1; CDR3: CASRDGGLAGPQDTQYF; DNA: TGCGCCAGCAGAGACGGGGGACTAGCGGGACCTCAAGATACGCAGTATTTT
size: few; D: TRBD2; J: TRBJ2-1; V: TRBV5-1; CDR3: CASRGLAGGPFDEQFF; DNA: TGCGCCAGCAGGGGACTAGCGGGAGGGCCTTTTGATGAGCAGTTCTTC
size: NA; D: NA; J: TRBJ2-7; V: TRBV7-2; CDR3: CASSPEAASYEQYF; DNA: TGTGCCAGCAGTCCAGAAGCGGCCTCCTACGAGCAGTACTTC
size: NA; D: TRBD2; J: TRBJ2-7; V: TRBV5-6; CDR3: CASTSGGVTYEQYF; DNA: TGTGCCAGCACCTCGGGAGGGGTCACGTACGAGCAGTACTTC
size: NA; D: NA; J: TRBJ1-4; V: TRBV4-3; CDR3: CASSQDGGHEEKLFF; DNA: TGCGCCAGCAGCCAAGATGGGGGGCATGAAGAAAAACTGTTTTTT
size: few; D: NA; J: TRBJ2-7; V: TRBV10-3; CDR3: CAISETVGDYEQYF; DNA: TGTGCCATCAGTGAAACAGTCGGGGATTACGAGCAGTACTTC
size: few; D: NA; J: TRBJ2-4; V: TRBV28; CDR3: CASSPNTGGLAKNIQYF; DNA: TGTGCCAGCAGTCCCAACACGGGGGGCTTAGCCAAAAACATTCAGTACTTC
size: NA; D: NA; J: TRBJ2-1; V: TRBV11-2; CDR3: CASSSAPNTNEQFF; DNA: TGTGCCAGCAGCTCCGCGCCGAATACCAATGAGCAGTTCTTC
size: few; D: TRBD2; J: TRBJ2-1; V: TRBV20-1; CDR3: CSASWPSGYNEQFF; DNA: TGCAGTGCTAGTTGGCCTAGCGGGTACAATGAGCAGTTCTTC
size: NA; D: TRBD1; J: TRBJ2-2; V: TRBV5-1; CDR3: CASSFRQGPTGELFF; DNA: TGCGCCAGCAGCTTTCGACAGGGGCCCACCGGGGAGCTGTTTTTT
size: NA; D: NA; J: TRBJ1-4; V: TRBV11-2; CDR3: CASSLFKGEKLFF; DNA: TGTGCCAGCAGCTTGTTTAAAGGGGAAAAACTGTTTTTT
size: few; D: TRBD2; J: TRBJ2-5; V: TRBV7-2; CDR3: CASSSSSGWYQETQYF; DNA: TGTGCCAGCAGCTCCTCTAGCGGGTGGTACCAAGAGACCCAGTACTTC
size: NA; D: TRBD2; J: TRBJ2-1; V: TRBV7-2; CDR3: CASSSGLQFNEQFF; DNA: TGTGCCAGCAGCTCGGGACTACAATTCAATGAGCAGTTCTTC
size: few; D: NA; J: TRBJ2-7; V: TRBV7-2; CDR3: CASSTPRSSYEQYF; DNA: TGTGCCAGCAGCACGCCTAGGAGCTCCTACGAGCAGTACTTC
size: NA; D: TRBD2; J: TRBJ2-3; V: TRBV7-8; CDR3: CASSSRLAGATDTQYF; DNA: TGTGCCAGCAGCTCACGACTAGCGGGGGCCACAGATACGCAGTATTTT
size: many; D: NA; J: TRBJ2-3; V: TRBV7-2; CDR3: CASSSQGWDTQYF; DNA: TGTGCCAGCAGTTCCCAGGGGTGGGATACGCAGTATTTT